The 18 T cell receptor beta chains listed next were all sequenced from one sample in a study of blood T cell repertoires in COVID-19. Sequencing used immunoSEQ multiplex PCR; TCRdb keeps in-frame clones, though not all of them. Found here are around 83,000 clones, approximately 86% of them singletons; the top ten hold 8%. Material: peripheral blood. The receptors shown here come from a man aged 80 or over with active or convalescent COVID-19.

This clone was recorded only once. This sequence joins TRBV4-1 and TRBJ2-1; D is undetermined. The CDR3 loop spans 19 amino acids. Germline CDR1 reads MGHRA; CDR2 reads YSYEKL. The V end was cut by 0 bases, the J end by 3 bases, with 21 bases between. Here the CDR3 reads CASSQEPNVPGGYYNEQFF. The CDR3 DNA reads TGCGCCAGCAGCCAAGAACCCAACGTCCCGGGTGGTTACTACAATGAGCAGTTCTTC.

About this clone itself: Other DNA sequences within the sample encode an identical CDR3. The CDR3 region has the DNA TGTGCCAGCAGTTACGGGGACAGCACTAATGAAAAACTGTTTTTT. Amino acids: CASSYGDSTNEKLFF. This chain links TRBV6-6 with TRBJ1-4, with 7 bases aligning to TRBD1. The CDR3 runs to 15 residues. Germline V lookup: CDR1 MNHNY, CDR2 SVGAGI (reference sequence). J lost 2 bases, V lost 2 bases, and 2 bases had no gene match.

The chain uses TRBV19 and TRBJ2-5; 7 nucleotides agree with TRBD1. J lost 1 base, V lost 8 bases, and 4 bases had no gene match. Germline CDR1 reads LNHDA; CDR2 reads SQIVND (reference sequence). The CDR3 runs 13 residues. The DNA for the CDR3 is TGTGCCAGTTCTGGGACAGCCCAAGAGACCCAGTACTTC. It encodes CASSGTAQETQYF.

A few counts support this clone. V usage is TRBV27 and J usage is TRBJ1-1; 8 bases agree with TRBD1. CDR1 MNHEY and CDR2 SMNVEV come from the germline V gene (reference sequence). V was pared by 2 bases and J by 3 bases, with 8 bases of the junction left unmatched. CDR3 length: 16 residues. This chain's CDR3 is CASSLSPTGAYTEAFF. In DNA, the CDR3 is TGTGCCAGCAGTTTAAGTCCGACAGGGGCGTACACTGAAGCTTTCTTT.

The chain couples TRBV7-2 to TRBJ1-5; D is possibly TRBD1 (5 bases). CDR1 and CDR2 from the germline V gene are SGHTA and FQGNSA. This CDR3 comprises 13 residues. Trimming stripped 1 base from V and 5 bases from J, with 6 bases between. CDR3 protein: CASSLEGDQPQHF. CDR3 coding DNA: TGTGCCAGCAGCTTAGAAGGGGATCAGCCCCAGCATTTT.

CDR3 residues: CSARDRGLEKLFF. DNA for the CDR3: TGCAGCGCCCGGGACAGGGGGCTAGAAAAACTGTTTTTT. The chain employs TRBV29-1 and TRBJ1-4, with 12 bases matching TRBD1. Germline V gene sequence: CDR1 SQVTM, CDR2 ANQGSEA. CDR3 length equals 13 residues. Trimming took 7 bases from V and 8 from J; bases not matched to a gene: 5.

This clone was seen only a few times. The CDR3 here is CASSLVSGYTF. CDR3 coding DNA: TGTGCCAGCAGCTTAGTTTCGGGGTACACCTTC. V gene TRBV11-2 combines with J gene TRBJ1-2; no clear D gene. This CDR3 has 11 amino acids. Germline-derived CDR1 and CDR2 are SGHAT and FQNNGV. V shed 1 base and J shed 11 bases, with 8 bases lying between them.

The chain employs TRBV5-1 and TRBJ1-3, with D maybe TRBD1 (6 bases). Per the germline V gene, CDR1 is SGHRS and CDR2 is YFSETQ. The V gene lost 3 bases and the J gene lost 4 bases, with 14 bases spanning the gap. There are 15 residues in the CDR3. CDR3 sequence: CASSSTGTFGNTIYF. The CDR3 coding sequence is TGCGCCAGCAGCTCGACAGGTACCTTCGGAAACACCATATATTTT.

This chain connects TRBV28 to TRBJ1-3; 8 bases are shared with TRBD1. Trimming removed 5 bases from V and 3 bases from J; junction bases left unmatched: 6. Germline CDR1 and CDR2: MDHEN and SYDVKM. The CDR3 has 15 amino acids. The CDR3 DNA reads as TGTGCCAGCAGTACCTTCGGGACAGGTGGAAACACCATATATTTT. Translation: CASSTFGTGGNTIYF.

This clone was observed a few times. The rearrangement joins TRBV10-3 to TRBJ1-2; the D is unclear. Germline V lookup: CDR1 ENHRY, CDR2 SYGVKD. V was trimmed by 5 bases and J by 4 bases, leaving 14 bases between them. This CDR3 has 14 amino acids. CDR3 protein: CAISSESVTYGYTF. DNA of the CDR3: TGTGCCATCAGTAGCGAGTCAGTCACCTATGGCTACACCTTC.

J is TRBJ1-5 and V is TRBV19; D is unresolved. CDR3 length equals 16 residues. Trimming left V 1 base short and J 0 bases short, with 10 bases between. Germline CDR1 reads LNHDA; CDR2 reads SQIVND (reference sequence). DNA for the CDR3: TGTGCCAGTAGTATAGGGGCCAGGCATAGCAATCAGCCCCAGCATTTT. This sequence encodes CASSIGARHSNQPQHF.

The chain combines TRBV6-5 with TRBJ2-3, with D perhaps matching TRBD1 (6 bases). Between the trimmed V and J ends, which lost 6 bases and 2 bases, there was a span of 12 bases. This CDR3 region has 14 residues. Germline CDR1 is MNHEY and CDR2 is SVGAGI. In DNA form, the CDR3 reads TGTGCCAGCAGCTATCAGGGGTTCACAGATACGCAGTATTTT. Translation: CASSYQGFTDTQYF.

This chain uses TRBV5-6 with TRBJ1-1; 7 bases match TRBD1. V shed 0 bases and J 8 bases; nucleotides not matched to a gene: 10. Looked up from germline, CDR1 is SGHDT and CDR2 is YYEEEE. The CDR3 is 15 amino acids. The CDR3 here is CASSLADRLISEAFF. For the CDR3, the DNA is TGTGCCAGCAGCTTGGCGGACAGGCTAATCTCGGAAGCTTTCTTT.

The rearrangement uses TRBV15 and TRBJ2-5; a possible D gene is TRBD1 (6 bases). CDR3 length: 15 amino acids. The germline CDR1 and CDR2 sequences are LNHNV and YYDKDF (reference sequence). V lost 4 bases, J lost 4 bases, and 16 bases lay in between. This CDR3 reads CATSTFRGSGETQYF. The CDR3 DNA reads TGTGCCACCAGCACCTTCAGGGGTTCCGGAGAGACCCAGTACTTC. Based on the CDR3 plus reference TRBV15 and TRBJ2-5, the full variable domain is DAMVIQNPRYQVTQFGKPVTLSCSQTLNHNVMYWYQQKSSQAPKLLFHYYDKDFNNEADTPDNFQSRRPNTSFCFLDIRSPGLGDTAMYLCATSTFRGSGETQYFGPGTRLLVL.

The V call is TRBV27, the J call TRBJ2-3; the D gene is possibly TRBD1 (6 bases). The CDR3 is 14 amino acids. Germline-derived CDR1 and CDR2 are MNHEY and SMNVEV (reference sequence). Trimming removed 11 bases from V and 5 bases from J, with 20 bases in between. CDR3 residues: CASGQTKGGDTQYF. CDR3 sequence (DNA): TGTGCCTCCGGACAGACTAAAGGGGGAGATACGCAGTATTTT.

The rearrangement joins TRBV25-1 to TRBJ2-6; possibly TRBD2 for D (6 bases). V shed 9 bases and J shed 0 bases, with 15 bases lying between them. This CDR3 region has 16 residues. Germline CDR1 reads MGHDK; CDR2 reads SYGVNS. CDR3 sequence (DNA): TGTGCCAGTACTAGCTACGGGGACTCTGGGGCCAACGTCCTGACTTTC. This encodes CASTSYGDSGANVLTF.

This rearrangement joins TRBV5-1 to TRBJ2-7, with D maybe TRBD2 (5 bases). CDR1 is SGHRS, CDR2 YFSETQ, per germline. This CDR3 has 14 residues. V lost 5 bases, J lost 5 bases, and 17 bases lay in between. CDR3 sequence (DNA): TGCGCCAGCAGTTACCTCGGGCCCGGGGACGAGCAGTACGTC. It is translated as CASSYLGPGDEQYV.

This clone was detected a few times. The CDR3 is CASGTGGNTIYF. CDR3 DNA: TGTGCCAGTGGGACAGGAGGAAACACCATATATTTT. The chain joins TRBV19 to TRBJ1-3; 8 nucleotides line up with TRBD1. V lost 8 bases, J lost 4 bases, and 1 base stayed unmatched. Germline V CDR1 and CDR2: LNHDA, SQIVND (reference sequence). CDR3 size: 12 residues.